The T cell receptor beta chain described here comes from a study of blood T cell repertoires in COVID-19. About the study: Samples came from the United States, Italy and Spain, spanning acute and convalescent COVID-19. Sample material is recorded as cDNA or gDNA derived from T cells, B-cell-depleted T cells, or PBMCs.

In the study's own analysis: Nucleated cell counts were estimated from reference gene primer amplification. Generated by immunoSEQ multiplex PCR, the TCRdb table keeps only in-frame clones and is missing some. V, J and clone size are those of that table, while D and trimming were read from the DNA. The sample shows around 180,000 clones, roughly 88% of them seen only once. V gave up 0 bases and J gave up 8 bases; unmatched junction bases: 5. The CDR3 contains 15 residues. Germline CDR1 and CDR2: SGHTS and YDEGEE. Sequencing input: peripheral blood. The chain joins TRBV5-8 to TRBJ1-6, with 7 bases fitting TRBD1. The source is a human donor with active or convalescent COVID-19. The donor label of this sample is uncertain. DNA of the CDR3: TGTGCCAGCAGCTTGGGACAGGGTTACGATTCACCCCTCCACTTT. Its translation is CASSLGQGYDSPLHF.